Below are 13 T cell receptor beta chains sequenced from a single sample in a study of blood T cell repertoires in COVID-19. Repertoires were generated with immunoSEQ multiplex PCR, while TCRdb's copy carries only in-frame clones and drops some. The sample lists 20,000 to 25,000 clones; around nine tenths were seen once. The sequenced sample consisted of peripheral blood. These receptor sequences come from a human donor in a cohort sampled during active COVID-19.

V usage is TRBV25-1 and J usage is TRBJ2-7, with 7 bases lining up with TRBD1. The CDR3 is 14 amino acids. Germline V CDR1 and CDR2: MGHDK, SYGVNS. V shed 6 bases and J 6 bases; nucleotides not matched to a gene: 11. CDR3 in amino acids: CASSTTGLGSEQYF. The CDR3 bases are TGTGCCAGCAGCACGACAGGGTTGGGATCCGAGCAGTACTTC.

This sequence joins TRBV5-1 and TRBJ2-5; 13 bases align to TRBD2. CDR3 length: 18 amino acids. Germline V gene sequence: CDR1 SGHRS, CDR2 YFSETQ. Germline trimming cut 4 bases from V and 7 bases from J; bases unmatched to any gene: 16. The CDR3 here is CASSLAGLAGPGDTTQYF. Written as DNA, the CDR3 is TGCGCCAGCAGCCTAGCGGGACTAGCGGGGCCCGGGGATACGACCCAGTACTTC.

The chain couples TRBV27 to TRBJ2-3; TRBD2 aligns across 8 bases. Trimming removed 5 bases from V and 2 bases from J; junction bases left unmatched: 6. Germline CDR1 MNHEY, CDR2 SMNVEV (reference sequence). This CDR3 is 15 amino acids long. The CDR3 loop is CASSVLRGDTDTQYF. The CDR3, as DNA: TGTGCCAGCAGTGTTCTGCGGGGGGACACAGATACGCAGTATTTT.

The chain couples TRBV25-1 to TRBJ1-5; 7 nucleotides agree with TRBD1. Trimming took 8 bases from V and 6 from J; bases not matched to a gene: 4. CDR1 is MGHDK, CDR2 SYGVNS, per germline. This CDR3 spans 12 amino acids. CDR3 nucleotide sequence: TGTGCCAGCCAACAGGGGTTTCAGCCCCAGCATTTT. This gives the protein CASQQGFQPQHF.

The chain has TRBV2 and TRBJ1-1, with D possibly TRBD1 on 5 matching bases. The CDR3 loop spans 19 amino acids. The V end was cut by 4 bases, the J end by 4 bases, with 28 bases between. CDR1 and CDR2 (germline): SNHLY, FYNNEI. The CDR3 spells CASSARWGGGAGKGTEAFF. CDR3 nucleotide sequence: TGTGCCAGCAGTGCCAGGTGGGGCGGGGGAGCGGGCAAGGGCACTGAAGCTTTCTTT.

The chain uses TRBV11-3 and TRBJ2-1, with D tentatively TRBD2 (6 bases). With 7 bases removed from V and 2 bases from J, the gap between germline ends came to 9 bases. Germline assignment: CDR1 SGHNT and CDR2 YENEEA. The CDR3 length is 13 residues. The CDR3 reads CASIGGPYNEQFF. The CDR3 region has the DNA TGTGCCAGCATCGGGGGTCCCTACAATGAGCAGTTCTTC.

This sequence joins TRBV9 and TRBJ1-4; a weak D match, TRBD1 (5 bases). Looked up from germline, CDR1 is SGDLS and CDR2 is YYNGEE. The CDR3 has 14 residues. Trimming left V 0 bases short and J 6 bases short, with 9 bases between. DNA of the CDR3: TGTGCCAGCAGCGTAGCAGGGTCGGATGAAAAACTGTTTTTT. Protein product: CASSVAGSDEKLFF. Full variable domain (missing parts from reference TRBV9 and TRBJ1-4): DSGVTQTPKHLITATGQRVTLRCSPRSGDLSVYWYQQSLDQGLQFLIQYYNGEERAKGNILERFSAQQFPDLHSELNLSSLELGDSALYFCASSVAGSDEKLFFGSGTQLSVL.

The chain employs TRBV7-2 and TRBJ2-5, with D possibly matching TRBD2 (6 bases). Trimming stripped 1 base from V and 2 bases from J, with 8 bases between. Germline values: CDR1 SGHTA, CDR2 FQGNSA. CDR3 length equals 14 residues. The CDR3 loop reads CASSLVGGQETQYF. CDR3 nucleotide sequence: TGTGCCAGCAGCTTAGTGGGGGGTCAAGAGACCCAGTACTTC.

This rearrangement joins TRBV5-1 to TRBJ2-1, with D possibly TRBD1 on 6 matching bases. The CDR3 totals 14 residues. Trimming removed 4 bases from V and 5 bases from J, with 13 bases in between. Germline CDR1 and CDR2: SGHRS and YFSETQ. This chain's CDR3 is CASSRPGQDNEQFF. In nucleotides, the CDR3 is TGCGCCAGCAGCCGACCGGGACAAGACAATGAGCAGTTCTTC.

This clone was seen just once. This chain links TRBV5-5 with TRBJ1-2; the D gene is possibly TRBD1 (6 bases). V gave up 1 base and J gave up 5 bases, with 6 bases separating them. This CDR3 contains 12 residues. Per germline, CDR1 SGHKS and CDR2 YYEKEE (reference sequence). This chain's CDR3 is CASSLTGYGYTF. In DNA, the CDR3 is TGTGCCAGCAGCTTGACAGGGTATGGCTACACCTTC.

This clone was seen only once. V usage is TRBV5-1 and J usage is TRBJ1-1; D might be TRBD1 (6 bases). Germline values: CDR1 SGHRS, CDR2 YFSETQ. The CDR3 has 21 residues. Trimming took off 1 base at V and 3 bases at J, with 31 bases between the two ends. The CDR3 reads CASSLSWGRLQAGPKDTEAFF. CDR3 in DNA: TGCGCCAGCAGCTTGTCATGGGGGCGGCTCCAGGCCGGCCCCAAGGACACTGAAGCTTTCTTT.

The V gene is TRBV4-2, the J gene TRBJ1-2; TRBD1 is a possible D gene (6 bases). The germline V and J ends were trimmed by 7 bases and 8 bases, with 17 bases remaining between them. The CDR3 has 13 residues. Germline-derived CDR1 and CDR2 are LGHNA and YNFKEQ. CDR3 coding DNA: TGTGCCAGCACGGCCGGGGGGCCTTGGGGCTACACCTTC. It codes for CASTAGGPWGYTF.

By its share, this clone is hyperexpanded. An end of the junction differs from the germline gene, which may be a read error. V is TRBV7-7 and J is TRBJ2-1; 7 positions agree with TRBD2. The CDR3 consists of 15 residues. Germline V gives CDR1 SSHAT, CDR2 FNYEAQ (reference sequence). CDR3: CASSLSLADYNEQFF. The CDR3 DNA sequence: TGTGCTAGCAGCTTAAGCCTAGCGGACTACAATGAGCAGTTCTTC.